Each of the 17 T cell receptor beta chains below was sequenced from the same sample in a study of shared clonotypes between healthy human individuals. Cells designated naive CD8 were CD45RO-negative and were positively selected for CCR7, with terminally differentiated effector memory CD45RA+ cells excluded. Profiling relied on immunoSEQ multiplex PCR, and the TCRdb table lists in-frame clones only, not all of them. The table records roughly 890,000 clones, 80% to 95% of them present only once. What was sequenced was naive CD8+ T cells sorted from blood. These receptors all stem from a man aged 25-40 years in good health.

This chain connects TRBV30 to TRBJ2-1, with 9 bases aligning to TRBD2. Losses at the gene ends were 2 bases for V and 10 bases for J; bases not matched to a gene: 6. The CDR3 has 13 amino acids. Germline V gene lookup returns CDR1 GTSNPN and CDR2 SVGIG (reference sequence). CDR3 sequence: CAWSISGSGEQFF. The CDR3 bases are TGTGCCTGGAGTATTAGCGGGAGCGGCGAGCAGTTCTTC.

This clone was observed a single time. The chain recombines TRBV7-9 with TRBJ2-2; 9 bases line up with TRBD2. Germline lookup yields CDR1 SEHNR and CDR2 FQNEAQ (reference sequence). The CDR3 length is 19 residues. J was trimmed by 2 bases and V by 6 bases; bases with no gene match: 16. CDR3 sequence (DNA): TGTGCCAGCAGACTACCCCGGGGTAGCGGGAGCCGAAACACCGGGGAGCTGTTTTTT. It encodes CASRLPRGSGSRNTGELFF.

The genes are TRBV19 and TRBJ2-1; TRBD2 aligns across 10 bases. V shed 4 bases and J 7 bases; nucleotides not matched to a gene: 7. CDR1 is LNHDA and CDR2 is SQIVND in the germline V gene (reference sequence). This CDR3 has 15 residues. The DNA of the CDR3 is TGTGCCAGTAGTAATCAGCGGGAGGGACGGAATGAGCAGTTCTTC. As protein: CASSNQREGRNEQFF.

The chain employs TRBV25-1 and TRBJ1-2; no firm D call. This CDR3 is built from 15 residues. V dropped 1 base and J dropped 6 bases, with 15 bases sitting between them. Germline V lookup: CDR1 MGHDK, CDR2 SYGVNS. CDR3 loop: CASSESPLLGNGYTF. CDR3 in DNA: TGTGCCAGCAGTGAATCCCCCCTCCTGGGGAATGGCTACACCTTC.

The CDR3 nucleotides read TGTGCCAGCAGTGGGGGGGTGAAATCTAGCAATCAGCCCCAGCATTTT. This gives the protein CASSGGVKSSNQPQHF. The chain employs TRBV28 and TRBJ1-5; D may be TRBD1 (5 bases). This CDR3 region has 16 residues. Germline-derived CDR1 and CDR2 are MDHEN and SYDVKM. V lost 5 bases to trimming and J lost 0 bases, with 14 bases between them.

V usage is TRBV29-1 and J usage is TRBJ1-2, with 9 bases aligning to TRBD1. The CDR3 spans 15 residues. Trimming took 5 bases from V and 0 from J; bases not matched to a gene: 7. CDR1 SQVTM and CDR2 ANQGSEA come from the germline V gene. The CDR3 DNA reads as TGCAGCGTTAATCGACAGGGGGAAACTAACTATGGCTACACCTTC. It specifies CSVNRQGETNYGYTF.

CDR3 coding DNA: TGTGCCAGCAGTACCGCTTTATGGCAGGCCCCAGGCGGTGGAAACACCATATATTTT. Translating it yields CASSTALWQAPGGGNTIYF. V usage is TRBV5-6 and J usage is TRBJ1-3; D gene ambiguous. V lost 5 bases and J lost 3, with 27 bases in between. From germline, CDR1 is SGHDT and CDR2 YYEEEE. The length of the CDR3 is 19 residues.

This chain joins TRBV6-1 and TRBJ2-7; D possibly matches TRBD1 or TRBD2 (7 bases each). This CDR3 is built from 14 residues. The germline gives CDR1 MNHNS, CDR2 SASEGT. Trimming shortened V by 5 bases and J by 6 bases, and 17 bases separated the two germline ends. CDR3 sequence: CASSTQTGRGEQYF. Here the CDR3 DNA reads TGTGCCAGCAGTACCCAGACAGGGAGGGGCGAGCAGTACTTC.

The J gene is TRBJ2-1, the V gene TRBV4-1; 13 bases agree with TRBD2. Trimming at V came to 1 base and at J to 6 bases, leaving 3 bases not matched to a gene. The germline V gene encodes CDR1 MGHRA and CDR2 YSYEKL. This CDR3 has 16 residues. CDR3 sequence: CASSQATSGRANEQFF. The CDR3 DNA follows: TGCGCCAGCAGCCAAGCCACTAGCGGGAGGGCCAATGAGCAGTTCTTC.

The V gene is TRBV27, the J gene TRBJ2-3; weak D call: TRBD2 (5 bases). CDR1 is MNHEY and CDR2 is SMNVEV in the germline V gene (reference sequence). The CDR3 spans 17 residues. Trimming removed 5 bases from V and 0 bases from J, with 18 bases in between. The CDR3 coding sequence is TGTGCCAGCAGTCCCCGGGTTTTGGGCGGGAGCACAGATACGCAGTATTTT. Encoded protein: CASSPRVLGGSTDTQYF.

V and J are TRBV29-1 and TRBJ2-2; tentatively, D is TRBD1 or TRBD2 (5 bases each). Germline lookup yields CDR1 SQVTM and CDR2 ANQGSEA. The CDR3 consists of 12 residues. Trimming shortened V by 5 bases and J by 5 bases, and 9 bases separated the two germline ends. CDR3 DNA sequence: TGCAGCGTTTGGGACCTTACCGGGGAGCTGTTTTTT. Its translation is CSVWDLTGELFF.

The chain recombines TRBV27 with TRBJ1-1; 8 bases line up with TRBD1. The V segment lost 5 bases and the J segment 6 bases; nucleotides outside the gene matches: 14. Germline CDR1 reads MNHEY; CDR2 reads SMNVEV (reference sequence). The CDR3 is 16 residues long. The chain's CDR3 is CASSPLDRGLYAEAFF. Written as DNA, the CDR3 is TGTGCCAGCAGTCCACTAGACAGGGGCCTATATGCTGAAGCTTTCTTT.

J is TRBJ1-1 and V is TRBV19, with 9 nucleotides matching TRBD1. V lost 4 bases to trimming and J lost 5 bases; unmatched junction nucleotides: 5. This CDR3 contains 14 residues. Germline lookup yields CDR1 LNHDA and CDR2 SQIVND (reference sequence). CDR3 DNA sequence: TGTGCCAGTAGTACCACAGGGGGCCGGACTGAAGCTTTCTTT. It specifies CASSTTGGRTEAFF.

DNA of the CDR3: TGTGCCTCCTCGCGAGGGTTAGCGGCAGGGGATACGCAGTATTTT. As protein: CASSRGLAAGDTQYF. The chain links TRBV27 to TRBJ2-3, with a possible D match to TRBD2 (6 bases). CDR1 and CDR2 (germline): MNHEY, SMNVEV (reference sequence). This CDR3 has 15 residues. Trimming pared 11 bases from V and 6 bases from J, leaving 24 bases between.

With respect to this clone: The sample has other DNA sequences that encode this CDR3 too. CDR3 in DNA: TGTGCCAGCAGCGTAGCCGGGACCGCATACGAGCAGTACTTC. Its translation: CASSVAGTAYEQYF. The chain recombines TRBV9 with TRBJ2-7; D may correspond to TRBD1 or TRBD2 (5 bases each). Germline lookup yields CDR1 SGDLS and CDR2 YYNGEE. V gave up 0 bases and J gave up 4 bases, with 11 bases separating them. This CDR3 has 14 residues.

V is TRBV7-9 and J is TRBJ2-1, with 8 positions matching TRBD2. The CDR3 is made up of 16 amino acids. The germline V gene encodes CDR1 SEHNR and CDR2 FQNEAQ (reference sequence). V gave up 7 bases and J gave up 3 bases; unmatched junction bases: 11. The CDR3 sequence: CASIQDGLAGYNEQFF. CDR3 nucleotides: TGTGCCAGCATCCAAGACGGGCTAGCGGGCTACAATGAGCAGTTCTTC.

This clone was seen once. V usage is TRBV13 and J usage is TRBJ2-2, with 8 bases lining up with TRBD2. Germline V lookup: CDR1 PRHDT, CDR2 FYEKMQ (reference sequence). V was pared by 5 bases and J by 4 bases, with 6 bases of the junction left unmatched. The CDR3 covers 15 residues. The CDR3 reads CASSLLAESTGELFF. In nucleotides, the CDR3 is TGTGCCAGCAGCCTACTAGCGGAGTCCACCGGGGAGCTGTTTTTT.